This TCR beta chain was identified during a study of OX40 agonist ivuxolimab in advanced cancers. This CDR3 spans 18 amino acids. J lost 7 bases, V lost 3 bases, and 14 bases had no gene match. CDR1 and CDR2 from the germline V gene are MDHEN and SYDVKM. The method was immunoSEQ multiplex PCR; TCRdb's version includes in-frame clones alone and lacks a portion of them. The sample includes 90,000 or so clones, around 90% seen only once; the top ten take almost 8.5%. Concerning this clone itself: Its cognate antigen is unknown.

Overall study results and limits: Both blood CD4+ and CD8+ T cells showed clonal growth by week 6 at 0.1 to 3.0 mg/kg. The study found among the lowest clonal expansion in partial responders at 0.1-3.0 mg/kg.

This chain connects TRBV28 to TRBJ2-1; 11 nucleotides line up with TRBD2. The sequence was obtained from an adult with an advanced solid tumor such as melanoma, head and neck, liver or kidney cancer. Specimen: CD4+ or CD8+ T cells sorted from blood, collected in a trial of the OX40 agonist ivuxolimab. The CDR3 nucleotides are TGTGCCAGCAGTTTTCTCTTAGCGGGGGGGCTATCGGGTAATGAGCAGTTCTTC. Amino acid sequence: CASSFLLAGGLSGNEQFF. The full variable domain, with the rest looked up from reference TRBV28 and TRBJ2-1, is DVKVTQSSRYLVKRTGEKVFLECVQDMDHENMFWYRQDPGLGLRLIYFSYDVKMKEKGDIPEGYSVSREKKERFSLILESASTNQTSMYLCASSFLLAGGLSGNEQFFGPGTRLTVL.